This is a list of T cell receptor beta chains from one sample in a study of blood T cell repertoires in COVID-19. Profiled with immunoSEQ multiplex PCR; TCRdb holds only in-frame clones, not every one. The sample contains roughly 290,000 clones, around nine tenths of which appear only once. The sequenced sample consisted of PBMCs or T cells enriched from blood (not recorded which). The receptors originated from a woman between 40 and 55 years old who had recovered from COVID-19. Both conserved end residues are part of each CDR3. The D gene is left open where the match is weak. Size values are once, few and many counts, or a class for expanded clones, and some rows have none.

d_call clone_size j_call v_call cdr3_aa cdr3_nt
NA NA TRBJ2-2 TRBV28 CASSFRAGELFF TGTGCCAGCAGTTTCAGGGCCGGGGAGCTGTTTTTT
NA NA TRBJ2-1 TRBV28 CASSPDNNEQFF TGTGCCAGCAGCCCAGATAACAATGAGCAGTTCTTC
NA once TRBJ2-1 TRBV18 CASSPLGHEQFF TGTGCCAGCTCACCACTGGGCCATGAGCAGTTCTTC
NA NA TRBJ1-2 TRBV19 CASSTDSSASYYGYTF TGTGCCAGTAGTACCGACTCTTCGGCTTCCTACTATGGCTACACCTTC
TRBD2 NA TRBJ2-7 TRBV4-3 CASSPQAYSGAPYEQYF TGCGCCAGCAGCCCTCAAGCCTATAGCGGGGCGCCCTACGAGCAGTACTTC
NA NA TRBJ2-7 TRBV28 CASSPLGESSYEQYF TGTGCCAGCAGTCCTCTCGGGGAGAGCTCCTACGAGCAGTACTTC
NA NA TRBJ2-3 TRBV21-1 CASSENRGLAGGADTQYF TGTGCCAGCAGCGAAAACCGCGGACTAGCGGGAGGGGCAGATACGCAGTATTTT
NA few TRBJ2-5 TRBV6-1 CASSEGPTVKETQYF TGTGCCAGCAGTGAAGGTCCCACGGTGAAAGAGACCCAGTACTTC
NA NA TRBJ2-3 TRBV7-3 CASSPSSGSTDTQYF TGTGCCAGCAGCCCCTCAAGCGGTAGCACAGATACGCAGTATTTT
NA NA TRBJ1-1 TRBV21-1 CASSTKGAWTEAFF TGTGCCAGCAGCACCAAAGGGGCGTGGACTGAAGCTTTCTTT
TRBD2 NA TRBJ2-1 TRBV7-9 CASSSPGTSGRSGDEQFF TGTGCCAGCAGCTCGCCTGGGACTAGCGGGCGTTCCGGCGATGAGCAGTTCTTC
TRBD2 NA TRBJ2-7 TRBV5-5 CASSLVLAGTYEQYF TGTGCCAGCAGCTTGGTCCTAGCGGGGACCTACGAGCAGTACTTC
NA NA TRBJ2-7 TRBV28 CASSLYRARQYF TGTGCCAGCAGTTTATACAGGGCCCGGCAGTACTTC
NA NA TRBJ1-4 TRBV7-2 CASSLYPSGGINEKLFF TGTGCCAGCAGCTTATACCCCTCGGGGGGCATTAATGAAAAACTGTTTTTT
NA NA TRBJ2-5 TRBV5-1 CASSTAGETQYF TGCGCCAGCAGCACCGCCGGGGAGACCCAGTACTTC